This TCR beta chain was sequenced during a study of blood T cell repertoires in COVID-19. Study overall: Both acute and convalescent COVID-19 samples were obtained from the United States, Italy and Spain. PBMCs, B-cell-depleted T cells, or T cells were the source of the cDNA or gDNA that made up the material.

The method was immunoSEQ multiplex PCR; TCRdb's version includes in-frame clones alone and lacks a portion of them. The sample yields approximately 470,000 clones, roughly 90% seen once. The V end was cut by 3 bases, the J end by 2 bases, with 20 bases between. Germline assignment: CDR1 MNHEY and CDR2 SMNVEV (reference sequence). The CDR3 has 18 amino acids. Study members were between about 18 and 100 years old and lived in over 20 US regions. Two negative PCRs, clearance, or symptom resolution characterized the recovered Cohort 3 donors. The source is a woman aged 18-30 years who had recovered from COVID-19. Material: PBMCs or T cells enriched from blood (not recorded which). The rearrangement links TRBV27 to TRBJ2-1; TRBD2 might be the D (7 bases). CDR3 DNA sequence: TGTGCCAGCAGTTTCGGGGACACGTGGGGGGGCCCCTACAATGAGCAGTTCTTC. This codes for CASSFGDTWGGPYNEQFF.